What follows are 24 T cell receptor beta chains derived from one specimen sequenced in a study of blood T cell repertoires in COVID-19. Sequencing used immunoSEQ multiplex PCR; TCRdb keeps in-frame clones, though not all of them. The data show just under 350,000 clones, about 86% seen once. The sequencing input was peripheral blood. The receptors derive from a young man with active or convalescent COVID-19.

The chain links TRBV12-3 or TRBV12-4 to TRBJ1-2; D remains unclear. The CDR3 totals 12 residues. V lost 5 bases, J lost 8 bases, and 12 bases lay in between. The CDR3 DNA reads TGTGCCAGCAGTCCGGCCCCCGGGGGCTACACCTTC. Its protein is CASSPAPGGYTF.

The V gene is TRBV6-2 or TRBV6-3, the J gene TRBJ1-1, with D possibly matching TRBD1 (5 bases). The V gene lost 0 bases and the J gene lost 7 bases, with 18 bases spanning the gap. The CDR3 spans 16 residues. Germline V gene sequence: CDR1 MNHEY, CDR2 SVGEGT. The CDR3 nucleotides are TGTGCCAGCAGTTACTCGAGACGAGCAGGGCGTGGTGAAGCTTTCTTT. As protein: CASSYSRRAGRGEAFF.

This rearrangement joins TRBV9 to TRBJ1-1, with D possibly matching TRBD1 (6 bases). Trimming took 1 base from V and 1 from J, leaving 8 bases between them. This CDR3 region has 14 residues. Germline V CDR1 and CDR2: SGDLS, YYNGEE. The CDR3 DNA is TGTGCCAGCAGCGTACTACAGGGGAACACTGAAGCTTTCTTT. It is translated as CASSVLQGNTEAFF.

The rearrangement links TRBV7-2 to TRBJ1-4; tentatively, D is TRBD1 (6 bases). The CDR3 has 15 residues. V lost 5 bases, J lost 6 bases, and 16 bases lay in between. CDR1 and CDR2 (germline): SGHTA, FQGNSA. CDR3 protein: CASSVTGMQDEKLFF. CDR3 bases: TGTGCCAGCAGCGTAACAGGGATGCAGGATGAAAAACTGTTTTTT.

This sequence joins TRBV3-1 (or the pseudogene TRBV3-2) and TRBJ2-1, with 7 positions matching TRBD1. The germline V gene has CDR1 LGHDT and CDR2 YNNKEL (reference sequence). The CDR3 is 16 amino acids. V was pared by 8 bases and J by 2 bases, with 12 bases of the junction left unmatched. The CDR3 DNA is TGTGCCAGCGCGAAGGGGGCGGGCGCCGCCTACAATGAGCAGTTCTTC. It codes for CASAKGAGAAYNEQFF.

V is TRBV9 and J is TRBJ1-3; possibly TRBD1 for D (5 bases). With 0 bases removed from V and 0 bases from J, the gap between germline ends came to 10 bases. CDR1 and CDR2 from the germline V gene are SGDLS and YYNGEE. The CDR3 totals 16 residues. This CDR3 is CASSVDQGYSGNTIYF. The CDR3 nucleotides are TGTGCCAGCAGCGTAGATCAGGGTTACTCTGGAAACACCATATATTTT. Based on the CDR3 plus reference TRBV9 and TRBJ1-3, the full variable domain is DSGVTQTPKHLITATGQRVTLRCSPRSGDLSVYWYQQSLDQGLQFLIQYYNGEERAKGNILERFSAQQFPDLHSELNLSSLELGDSALYFCASSVDQGYSGNTIYFGEGSWLTVV.

The rearrangement joins TRBV27 to TRBJ2-7, with TRBD2 identical over 7 bases. This CDR3 is 13 amino acids long. Germline CDR1 MNHEY, CDR2 SMNVEV (reference sequence). V gave up 6 bases and J gave up 6 bases; unmatched junction bases: 8. CDR3 in amino acids: CASSHGRGGEQYF. CDR3 bases: TGTGCCAGCAGCCATGGGAGGGGTGGCGAGCAGTACTTC.

The rearrangement uses TRBV7-2 and TRBJ2-3, with D uncertain. Trimming shortened V by 0 bases and J by 4 bases, and 11 bases separated the two germline ends. The germline gives CDR1 SGHTA, CDR2 FQGNSA. The CDR3 is 15 amino acids. The CDR3 region has the DNA TGTGCCAGCAGCTTAGCCTTGACCCGGGCAGATACGCAGTATTTT. It encodes CASSLALTRADTQYF.

V gene TRBV7-6 combines with J gene TRBJ1-4, with 8 positions matching TRBD1. Trimming cost V 1 base and J 4 bases; bases outside gene matches: 2. There are 15 residues in the CDR3. Germline lookup yields CDR1 SGHVS and CDR2 FNYEAQ. The CDR3 bases are TGTGCCAGCAGCTTAGACAGGGGGTTTAATGAAAAACTGTTTTTT. Residues: CASSLDRGFNEKLFF.

The chain couples TRBV28 to TRBJ1-1; a possible D gene is TRBD1 (6 bases). Trimming took off 8 bases at V and 1 base at J, with 20 bases between the two ends. In germline, CDR1 is MDHEN, CDR2 SYDVKM. The CDR3 has 16 residues. CDR3 region: CASLGGAEEGNTEAFF. The CDR3 nucleotides read TGTGCCAGCCTTGGGGGGGCAGAAGAGGGGAACACTGAAGCTTTCTTT.

The chain joins TRBV19 to TRBJ1-5; tentative D call: TRBD1 (5 bases). The ends were cut back, 1 base at V and 6 bases at J, with 13 bases in the middle. The CDR3 extends over 15 amino acids. Germline CDR1 and CDR2: LNHDA and SQIVND (reference sequence). CDR3: CASSIGREAIQPQHF. The CDR3 DNA reads TGTGCCAGTAGTATAGGCAGGGAGGCGATTCAGCCCCAGCATTTT. The whole variable domain, filled in from reference TRBV19 and TRBJ1-5, reads DGGITQSPKYLFRKEGQNVTLSCEQNLNHDAMYWYRQDPGQGLRLIYYSQIVNDFQKGDIAEGYSVSREKKESFPLTVTSAQKNPTAFYLCASSIGREAIQPQHFGDGTRLSIL.

A single count supports this clone. V is TRBV15 and J is TRBJ1-2, with D unresolved. The germline V gene encodes CDR1 LNHNV and CDR2 YYDKDF (reference sequence). The CDR3 totals 14 residues. Trimming cost V 0 bases and J 3 bases, with 8 bases left between them. This CDR3 reads CATSREAEYYGYTF. The CDR3 region has the DNA TGTGCCACCAGCAGAGAGGCGGAGTACTATGGCTACACCTTC. The whole variable domain, remainder taken from reference TRBV15 and TRBJ1-2, is DAMVIQNPRYQVTQFGKPVTLSCSQTLNHNVMYWYQQKSSQAPKLLFHYYDKDFNNEADTPDNFQSRRPNTSFCFLDIRSPGLGDTAMYLCATSREAEYYGYTFGSGTRLTVV.

This chain links TRBV6-5 with TRBJ1-2, with TRBD1 identical over 8 bases. After removal of 8 bases from V and 8 bases from J, the junction contained 10 bases not matched to a gene. This CDR3 spans 13 amino acids. CDR1 and CDR2 from the germline V gene are MNHEY and SVGAGI. CDR3: CASGKTGTGGYTF. In DNA form, the CDR3 reads TGTGCCAGCGGAAAGACAGGGACAGGCGGCTACACCTTC.

This chain joins TRBV5-1 and TRBJ1-3, with 7 bases identical to TRBD1. J was trimmed by 6 bases and V by 0 bases; bases with no gene match: 3. Germline V gives CDR1 SGHRS, CDR2 YFSETQ. The CDR3 is 14 residues long. The CDR3 DNA is TGCGCCAGCAGCTTGGAGGGGGCGGAAAACACCATATATTTT. This translates into CASSLEGAENTIYF.

The CDR3 DNA reads as TGCGCCAGCAGCTTGGTCTCAGGGCTTACCAAAAACATTCAGTACTTC. This codes for CASSLVSGLTKNIQYF. The chain employs TRBV5-1 and TRBJ2-4; D possibly corresponds to TRBD1 (5 bases). Germline CDR1 and CDR2: SGHRS and YFSETQ. The CDR3 sequence is 16 residues long. The germline V and J ends were trimmed by 0 bases and 2 bases, with 12 bases remaining between them. The variable domain in full, completed from reference TRBV5-1 and TRBJ2-4, reads KAGVTQTPRYLIKTRGQQVTLSCSPISGHRSVSWYQQTPGQGLQFLFEYFSETQRNKGNFPGRFSGRQFSNSRSEMNVSTLELGDSALYLCASSLVSGLTKNIQYFGAGTRLSVL.

The CDR3 reads CASSLWTGGNYGYTF. The CDR3 DNA reads TGTGCCAGCAGTTTATGGACAGGGGGAAACTATGGCTACACCTTC. The rearrangement links TRBV28 to TRBJ1-2; 9 bases agree with TRBD1. This CDR3 contains 15 residues. Germline V lookup: CDR1 MDHEN, CDR2 SYDVKM. Trimming took 0 bases from V and 2 from J; bases not matched to a gene: 1.

The chain recombines TRBV7-3 with TRBJ2-3; 8 nucleotides align to TRBD2. The CDR3 length is 17 residues. The trim removed 5 bases at V and 3 bases at J, leaving 13 bases unmatched. CDR1 SGHTA and CDR2 FQGTGA come from the germline V gene. CDR3 sequence reads: CASSPSGGPYPTDTQYF. CDR3 DNA sequence: TGTGCCAGCAGCCCATCGGGGGGGCCCTACCCGACAGATACGCAGTATTTT.

The gene calls are TRBV7-2 and TRBJ1-5; 8 bases are shared with TRBD1. J lost 6 bases, V lost 2 bases, and 0 bases had no gene match. In germline, CDR1 is SGHTA, CDR2 FQGNSA. This CDR3 contains 13 residues. DNA for the CDR3: TGTGCCAGCAGCTTACAGGGGGCTCAGCCCCAGCATTTT. Amino acids: CASSLQGAQPQHF. The full variable domain, its missing parts supplied by reference TRBV7-2 and TRBJ1-5, is GAGVSQSPSNKVTEKGKDVELRCDPISGHTALYWYRQSLGQGLEFLIYFQGNSAPDKSGLPSDRFSAERTGGSVSTLTIQRTQQEDSAVYLCASSLQGAQPQHFGDGTRLSIL.

V and J are TRBV5-4 and TRBJ2-3, with D tentatively TRBD2 (6 bases). Germline-derived CDR1 and CDR2 are SGHNT and YYREEE (reference sequence). This CDR3 has 14 amino acids. V was pared by 4 bases and J by 0 bases, with 9 bases between. The CDR3 sequence: CASSRGTSTDTQYF. The DNA of the CDR3 is TGTGCCAGCAGCCGGGGGACTAGCACAGATACGCAGTATTTT.

The chain is built from TRBV4-3 and TRBJ2-7, with D unclear. Trimming took 1 base from V and 11 from J, leaving 9 bases between them. The CDR3 contains 11 residues. Per the germline V gene, CDR1 is LGHNA and CDR2 is YSLEER. CDR3 protein: CASSQVRLEYF. The DNA of the CDR3 is TGCGCCAGCAGCCAAGTACGGTTGGAGTACTTC.

The chain combines TRBV19 with TRBJ2-3, with TRBD1 matching 9 bases. The CDR3 spans 15 residues. V lost 5 bases to trimming and J lost 4 bases; unmatched junction nucleotides: 7. Germline CDR1 and CDR2: LNHDA and SQIVND (reference sequence). Here the CDR3 DNA reads TGTGCCAGTAGTCGGGACAGGGATTTTGCAGATACGCAGTATTTT. Amino acids: CASSRDRDFADTQYF.

V and J are TRBV19 and TRBJ2-2; 8 bases agree with TRBD1. The ends lost 5 bases at V and 6 bases at J; junction bases unmatched: 11. Looked up from germline, CDR1 is LNHDA and CDR2 is SQIVND (reference sequence). The CDR3 covers 16 residues. The chain's CDR3 is CASSFWTGSKAGELFF. For the CDR3, the DNA is TGTGCCAGTAGTTTCTGGACAGGGTCAAAAGCCGGGGAGCTGTTTTTT.

This clone has only one observation. The chain recombines TRBV9 with TRBJ1-2; no reliable D call. The CDR3 covers 13 residues. Germline V gene data show CDR1 as SGDLS and CDR2 as YYNGEE. Trimming took off 0 bases at V and 8 bases at J, with 11 bases between the two ends. The CDR3 sequence: CASSVVEGGGYTF. CDR3 DNA sequence: TGTGCCAGCAGCGTAGTGGAAGGAGGAGGCTACACCTTC.

The chain combines TRBV24-1 with TRBJ2-3, with TRBD1 identical over 10 bases. The V and J ends lost 3 bases and 5 bases, in that order; junction bases with no gene match: 7. CDR3 size: 16 residues. Germline-derived CDR1 and CDR2 are KGHDR and SFDVKD. The chain's CDR3 is CATSDPAGTGVDTQYF. In DNA form, the CDR3 reads TGTGCCACCAGTGATCCCGCCGGGACAGGGGTAGATACGCAGTATTTT.